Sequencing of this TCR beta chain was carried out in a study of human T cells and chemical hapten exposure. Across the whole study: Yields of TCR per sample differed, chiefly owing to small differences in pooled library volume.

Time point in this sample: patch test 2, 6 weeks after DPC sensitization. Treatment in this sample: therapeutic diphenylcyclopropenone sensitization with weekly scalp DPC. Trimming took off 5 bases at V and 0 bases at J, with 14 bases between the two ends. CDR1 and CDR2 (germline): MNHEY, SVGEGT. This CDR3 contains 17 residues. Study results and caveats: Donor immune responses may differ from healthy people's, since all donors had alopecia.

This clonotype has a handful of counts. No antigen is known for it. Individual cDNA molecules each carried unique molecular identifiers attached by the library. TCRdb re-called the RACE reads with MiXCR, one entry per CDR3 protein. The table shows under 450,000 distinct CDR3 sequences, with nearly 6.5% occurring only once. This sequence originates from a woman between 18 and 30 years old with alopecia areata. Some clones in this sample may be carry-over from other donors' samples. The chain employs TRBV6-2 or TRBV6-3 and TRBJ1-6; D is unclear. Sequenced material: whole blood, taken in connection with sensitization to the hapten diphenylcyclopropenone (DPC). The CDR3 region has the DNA TGTGCCAGCAGTCCGGGGTCACCCAGCTCCTATAATTCACCCCTCCACTTT. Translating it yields CASSPGSPSSYNSPLHF.